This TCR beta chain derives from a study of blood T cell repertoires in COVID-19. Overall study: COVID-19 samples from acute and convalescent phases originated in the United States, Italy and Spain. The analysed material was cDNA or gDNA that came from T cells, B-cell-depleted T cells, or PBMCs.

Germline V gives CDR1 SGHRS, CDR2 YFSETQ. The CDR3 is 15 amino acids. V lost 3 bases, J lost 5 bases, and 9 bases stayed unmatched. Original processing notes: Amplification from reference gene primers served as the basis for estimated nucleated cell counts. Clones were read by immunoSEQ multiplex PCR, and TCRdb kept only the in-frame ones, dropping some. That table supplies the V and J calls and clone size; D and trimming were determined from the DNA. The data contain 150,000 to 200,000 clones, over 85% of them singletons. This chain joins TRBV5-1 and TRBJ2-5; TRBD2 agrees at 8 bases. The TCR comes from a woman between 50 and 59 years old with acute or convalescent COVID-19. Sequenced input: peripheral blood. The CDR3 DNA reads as TGCGCCAGCAGCTCTCTGGGACTAGGAACGGAGACCCAGTACTTC. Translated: CASSSLGLGTETQYF.